These T cell receptor beta chains were read from a single sample in a study of T cell clonotyping in hematopoietic cell transplantation. Sequencing used immunoSEQ multiplex PCR; TCRdb keeps in-frame clones, though not all of them. The data hold 15,000 to 20,000 clones, with around 90% observed a single time. Specimen: peripheral blood mononuclear cells. Source of these receptors: a man aged 40-55 years in good health. Some clones in this sample may be carry-over from other donors' samples. Both conserved end residues are part of each CDR3. A D gene is named only where the DNA matches it firmly. Clone size is given for some rows only: seen once, a few or many times, or a class if the clone is expanded.

j_gene: TRBJ2-1
v_gene: TRBV7-2
d_gene: .
abundance: .
CDR3aa: CASKGLNYNEQFF
CDR3nt: TGTGCCAGCAAGGGACTTAACTACAATGAGCAGTTCTTC

j_gene: TRBJ1-6
v_gene: TRBV5-1
d_gene: .
abundance: .
CDR3aa: CASSLAEYNSPLHF
CDR3nt: TGCGCCAGCAGCTTGGCAGAGTATAATTCACCCCTCCACTTT

j_gene: TRBJ2-7
v_gene: TRBV7-8
d_gene: .
abundance: .
CDR3aa: CASSPSFEQYF
CDR3nt: TGTGCCAGCAGCCCTAGCTTCGAGCAGTACTTC

j_gene: TRBJ2-7
v_gene: TRBV6-1
d_gene: .
abundance: .
CDR3aa: CASRGALGPYEQYF
CDR3nt: TGTGCCAGCAGGGGAGCCCTAGGGCCCTACGAGCAGTACTTC

j_gene: TRBJ2-3
v_gene: TRBV28
d_gene: TRBD2
abundance: once
CDR3aa: CASRPPGLATDTQYF
CDR3nt: TGTGCCAGCAGGCCTCCGGGACTAGCCACAGATACGCAGTATTTT

j_gene: TRBJ2-7
v_gene: TRBV29-1
d_gene: .
abundance: .
CDR3aa: CSVLRDYEQYF
CDR3nt: TGCAGCGTTCTGCGGGACTACGAGCAGTACTTC

j_gene: TRBJ1-4
v_gene: TRBV29-1
d_gene: .
abundance: .
CDR3aa: CSSIQGPGEKLFF
CDR3nt: TGCAGCTCCATACAGGGCCCGGGTGAAAAACTGTTTTTT

j_gene: TRBJ2-1
v_gene: TRBV6-1
d_gene: .
abundance: .
CDR3aa: CASSDASNEQFF
CDR3nt: TGTGCCAGCAGTGATGCATCTAATGAGCAGTTCTTC

j_gene: TRBJ2-1
v_gene: TRBV6-4
d_gene: .
abundance: .
CDR3aa: CASSTGEGSEQFF
CDR3nt: TGTGCCAGCAGTACGGGAGAGGGTTCTGAGCAGTTCTTC

j_gene: TRBJ2-7
v_gene: TRBV7-2
d_gene: TRBD1
abundance: .
CDR3aa: CASSFAGTGTYEQYF
CDR3nt: TGTGCCAGCAGCTTCGCCGGGACAGGGACCTACGAGCAGTACTTC

j_gene: TRBJ2-7
v_gene: TRBV29-1
d_gene: .
abundance: .
CDR3aa: CSVEVGPEQYF
CDR3nt: TGCAGCGTTGAAGTGGGGCCCGAGCAGTACTTC

j_gene: TRBJ2-1
v_gene: TRBV9
d_gene: TRBD2
abundance: .
CDR3aa: CASSAGASGRINEQFF
CDR3nt: TGTGCCAGCAGCGCCGGGGCTAGCGGGAGGATCAATGAGCAGTTCTTC

j_gene: TRBJ2-3
v_gene: TRBV9
d_gene: TRBD2
abundance: .
CDR3aa: CASSVKPSGRSTDTQYF
CDR3nt: TGTGCCAGCAGCGTAAAACCTAGCGGGCGTAGCACAGATACGCAGTATTTT

j_gene: TRBJ2-7
v_gene: TRBV30
d_gene: TRBD1
abundance: .
CDR3aa: CAWSGGQGAYEQYF
CDR3nt: TGTGCCTGGAGTGGGGGACAGGGGGCCTACGAGCAGTACTTC

j_gene: TRBJ2-3
v_gene: TRBV5-1
d_gene: TRBD1
abundance: few
CDR3aa: CASSLGSVGQGGDTQYF
CDR3nt: TGCGCCAGCAGCTTGGGAAGCGTGGGACAGGGAGGGGATACGCAGTATTTT

j_gene: TRBJ2-3
v_gene: TRBV6-1
d_gene: .
abundance: .
CDR3aa: CASSEIASTDTQYF
CDR3nt: TGTGCCAGCAGTGAAATCGCGAGCACAGATACGCAGTATTTT

j_gene: TRBJ2-1
v_gene: TRBV27
d_gene: .
abundance: few
CDR3aa: CASSLSPGGNEQFF
CDR3nt: TGTGCCAGCAGTTTATCGCCAGGGGGGAATGAGCAGTTCTTC

j_gene: TRBJ2-5
v_gene: TRBV6-5
d_gene: .
abundance: .
CDR3aa: CASSTYSQETQYF
CDR3nt: TGTGCCAGCAGTACGTACAGCCAAGAGACCCAGTACTTC

j_gene: TRBJ2-2
v_gene: TRBV9
d_gene: .
abundance: .
CDR3aa: CASSLSTSTGELFF
CDR3nt: TGTGCCAGCAGCCTCTCGACTAGCACCGGGGAGCTGTTTTTT

j_gene: TRBJ2-2
v_gene: TRBV11-1
d_gene: TRBD1
abundance: .
CDR3aa: CASSPGTGGSGELFF
CDR3nt: TGTGCCAGCAGCCCCGGGACAGGGGGCTCCGGGGAGCTGTTTTTT

j_gene: TRBJ2-6
v_gene: TRBV9
d_gene: .
abundance: .
CDR3aa: CASSPSVYSGANVLTF
CDR3nt: TGTGCCAGCAGCCCTTCTGTCTACTCTGGGGCCAACGTCCTGACTTTC

j_gene: TRBJ2-5
v_gene: TRBV7-2
d_gene: .
abundance: .
CDR3aa: CASSFSRAQETQYF
CDR3nt: TGTGCCAGCAGCTTTAGCAGGGCCCAAGAGACCCAGTACTTC

j_gene: TRBJ2-2
v_gene: TRBV9
d_gene: .
abundance: few
CDR3aa: CASSVGTFTGELFF
CDR3nt: TGTGCCAGCAGCGTAGGGACTTTCACCGGGGAGCTGTTTTTT

j_gene: TRBJ2-7
v_gene: TRBV19
d_gene: .
abundance: .
CDR3aa: CASSPSTNYEQYF
CDR3nt: TGTGCCAGTAGTCCCAGCACCAACTACGAGCAGTACTTC

j_gene: TRBJ2-7
v_gene: TRBV5-4
d_gene: .
abundance: .
CDR3aa: CASSPPGRGSYEQYF
CDR3nt: TGTGCCAGCAGCCCCCCGGGGAGGGGGTCCTACGAGCAGTACTTC

j_gene: TRBJ1-1
v_gene: TRBV2
d_gene: .
abundance: .
CDR3aa: CASSEYPDSYTEAFF
CDR3nt: TGTGCCAGCAGTGAATACCCCGACAGTTACACTGAAGCTTTCTTT

j_gene: TRBJ1-1
v_gene: TRBV5-4
d_gene: .
abundance: .
CDR3aa: CASSPDGMGGNTEAFF
CDR3nt: TGTGCCAGCAGCCCGGACGGGATGGGAGGGAACACTGAAGCTTTCTTT

j_gene: TRBJ1-5
v_gene: TRBV30
d_gene: .
abundance: .
CDR3aa: CAWSIDSNQPQHF
CDR3nt: TGTGCCTGGAGTATAGATAGCAATCAGCCCCAGCATTTT

j_gene: TRBJ2-3
v_gene: TRBV5-1
d_gene: .
abundance: once
CDR3aa: CASKGPLSTDTQYF
CDR3nt: TGCGCCAGCAAGGGACCGCTAAGCACAGATACGCAGTATTTT